One and the same sample provided the 25 T cell receptor beta chains below, sequenced in a study of T cell responses to AZD1222 COVID-19 vaccine. Repertoires were generated with immunoSEQ multiplex PCR, while TCRdb's copy carries only in-frame clones and drops some. The data show about 93,000 clones, around 92% seen once. The sequencing here drew on peripheral blood, taken on day 0 of MenACWY control vaccination. These TCRs come from an adult in good health.

The V gene is TRBV15, the J gene TRBJ1-1, with a weak D call TRBD1 (6 bases). This CDR3 contains 14 residues. The V end was cut by 4 bases, the J end by 5 bases, with 14 bases between. Germline V gene lookup returns CDR1 LNHNV and CDR2 YYDKDF (reference sequence). CDR3 amino acids: CATSIQGRKTEAFF. DNA of the CDR3: TGTGCCACCAGCATACAGGGTAGGAAAACTGAAGCTTTCTTT.

This CDR3 is CATTGPYNSPLHF. In nucleotides, the CDR3 is TGTGCCACCACGGGGCCCTATAATTCACCCCTCCACTTT. This rearrangement joins TRBV24-1 to TRBJ1-6; weak D call: TRBD1 (5 bases). Germline assignment: CDR1 KGHDR and CDR2 SFDVKD. The V end was cut by 8 bases, the J end by 2 bases, with 6 bases between. The CDR3 consists of 13 residues.

This rearrangement joins TRBV5-5 to TRBJ1-5; D remains unclear. The V gene's germline CDR1 is SGHKS and CDR2 YYEKEE (reference sequence). CDR3 length: 16 residues. V lost 0 bases and J lost 3, with 13 bases in between. The CDR3 region is CASSLGSSRDNQPQHF. The CDR3 DNA reads TGTGCCAGCAGCTTGGGTTCCAGCCGCGACAATCAGCCCCAGCATTTT.

A remark on this clone: The junction and the germline gene differ at one end; a read error may be behind it. The chain uses TRBV7-6 and TRBJ2-2; 8 bases align to TRBD2. The CDR3 loop spans 16 amino acids. From germline, CDR1 is SGHVS and CDR2 FNYEAQ. CDR3 amino acids: CASSVSRLANAGELFF. CDR3 bases: TGTGCCAGCAGCGTCAGTAGACTAGCGAACGCCGGGGAGCTGTTTTTT.

CDR3 in DNA: TGTGCCAGCAGCTATGGGACGGGCTGGAGTGGCTACACCTTC. Translation: CASSYGTGWSGYTF. The chain joins TRBV5-4 to TRBJ1-2; maybe TRBD1 (5 bases). CDR1 is SGHNT and CDR2 is YYREEE in the germline V gene (reference sequence). V lost 3 bases and J lost 7, with 16 bases in between. This CDR3 contains 14 residues.

The chain recombines TRBV9 with TRBJ2-2; 14 bases are a match to TRBD2. V trimming: 5 bases; J trimming: 1 base; junction bases outside the gene matches: 13. The CDR3 has 20 residues. The germline gives CDR1 SGDLS, CDR2 YYNGEE. The CDR3 coding sequence is TGTGCCAGCAGTACCGCCCCGGGGACTAGCGGGGGATTGAACACCGGGGAGCTGTTTTTT. As protein: CASSTAPGTSGGLNTGELFF.

This chain links TRBV6-5 with TRBJ2-7, with D perhaps TRBD1 (5 bases). V lost 9 bases to trimming and J lost 1 base, with 13 bases between them. Germline assignment: CDR1 MNHEY and CDR2 SVGAGI. The CDR3 sequence is 13 residues long. CDR3 DNA sequence: TGTGCCAGTTCAGGGATCGCGTCCTACGAGCAGTACTTC. This codes for CASSGIASYEQYF.

The V gene is TRBV7-8, the J gene TRBJ2-2; D gene ambiguous. The V gene's germline CDR1 is SGHVS and CDR2 FQNEAQ. Trimming removed 1 base from V and 4 bases from J, with 10 bases in between. CDR3 length: 15 amino acids. The CDR3 DNA sequence: TGTGCCAGCAGCTTAGGGCCATATAGCACCGGGGAGCTGTTTTTT. Residues: CASSLGPYSTGELFF.

The chain uses TRBV7-9 and TRBJ1-1, with D possibly being TRBD1 (6 bases). The V and J ends lost 5 bases and 8 bases respectively, with 9 bases between them. Germline CDR1 and CDR2: SEHNR and FQNEAQ (reference sequence). CDR3 length: 11 amino acids. This CDR3 is CASSDGTEAFF. The CDR3 nucleotides are TGTGCCAGCAGCGACGGGACAGAAGCTTTCTTT.

The chain joins TRBV3-1 (or the pseudogene TRBV3-2) to TRBJ1-5; unclear D gene. Germline CDR1 LGHDT, CDR2 YNNKEL (reference sequence). This CDR3 spans 11 amino acids. V was cut by 3 bases and J by 9 bases, with 6 bases left in between. The CDR3 nucleotides are TGTGCCAGCAGCCAGGGAGGGCCCCAGCATTTT. This sequence encodes CASSQGGPQHF.

There are a few counts of this clone. The chain combines TRBV29-1 with TRBJ2-2; D gene uncertain. The CDR3 has 14 amino acids. Deletions cut 5 bases from V and 0 bases from J, with 10 bases between. Per the germline V gene, CDR1 is SQVTM and CDR2 is ANQGSEA. CDR3 in amino acids: CSVSVGANTGELFF. In DNA form, the CDR3 reads TGCAGCGTTTCTGTCGGAGCGAACACCGGGGAGCTGTTTTTT.

The rearrangement links TRBV19 to TRBJ2-2; 8 bases match TRBD1. Germline V gene lookup returns CDR1 LNHDA and CDR2 SQIVND (reference sequence). This CDR3 has 16 residues. V lost 3 bases and J lost 0; bases outside the gene matches: 3. CDR3 loop: CASSIGQGTNTGELFF. CDR3 DNA sequence: TGTGCCAGTAGTATCGGACAGGGTACGAACACCGGGGAGCTGTTTTTT.

This chain joins TRBV2 and TRBJ2-7; D is perhaps TRBD2 (5 bases). Trimming stripped 7 bases from V and 5 bases from J, with 12 bases between. This CDR3 contains 12 residues. Germline lookup yields CDR1 SNHLY and CDR2 FYNNEI. In DNA, the CDR3 is TGTGCCAGCATAACCCCCGGGGACGAGCAGTACTTC. This gives the protein CASITPGDEQYF.

The genes are TRBV6-2 or TRBV6-3 and TRBJ2-7, with no clear D. Germline CDR1 MNHEY, CDR2 SVGEGT. Trimming shortened V by 4 bases and J by 7 bases, and 8 bases separated the two germline ends. The CDR3 runs to 11 residues. For the CDR3, the DNA is TGTGCCAGCAGTTTATTGGGGGAGCAGTACTTC. Its translation: CASSLLGEQYF.

V usage is TRBV5-4 and J usage is TRBJ1-6; TRBD1 agrees at 7 bases. The CDR3 totals 14 residues. Germline assignment: CDR1 SGHNT and CDR2 YYREEE (reference sequence). Losses at the gene ends were 1 base for V and 6 bases for J; bases not matched to a gene: 1. Here the CDR3 DNA reads TGTGCCAGCAGCTTGTCAGGGGGTAATTCACCCCTCCACTTT. It yields the protein CASSLSGGNSPLHF.

This clone was detected only a few times. V gene TRBV7-9 combines with J gene TRBJ2-1; the D gene could be TRBD1 or TRBD2 (5 bases each). This CDR3 contains 13 residues. In germline, CDR1 is SEHNR, CDR2 FQNEAQ (reference sequence). V lost 5 bases and J lost 9, with 14 bases in between. The CDR3 DNA reads TGTGCCAGCAGCCTGGGACCGCGGGTTGAGCAGTTCTTC. Translating gives CASSLGPRVEQFF.

The chain is built from TRBV27 and TRBJ2-3, with D possibly being TRBD1 (6 bases). The CDR3 spans 14 residues. Trimming removed 2 bases at V and 11 bases at J, with 17 bases between. CDR1 is MNHEY and CDR2 is SMNVEV in the germline V gene (reference sequence). The CDR3 spells CASSLVSGGLGQYF. CDR3 in DNA: TGTGCCAGCAGTTTAGTTTCTGGGGGCTTGGGGCAGTATTTT.

The chain is built from TRBV5-1 and TRBJ1-2; 10 bases are a match to TRBD1. Germline-derived CDR1 and CDR2 are SGHRS and YFSETQ. The V segment lost 1 base and the J segment 2 bases; nucleotides outside the gene matches: 8. This CDR3 contains 17 residues. DNA of the CDR3: TGCGCCAGCAGCTTGTACCCGACAGGGGGCTGGAACTATGGCTACACCTTC. Protein product: CASSLYPTGGWNYGYTF.

J is TRBJ2-1 and V is TRBV19; 8 bases map to TRBD1. The CDR3 spans 17 residues. V gave up 5 bases and J gave up 4 bases; unmatched junction bases: 13. Germline CDR1 reads LNHDA; CDR2 reads SQIVND (reference sequence). This chain's CDR3 is CASSFDPRQGNYNEQFF. DNA for the CDR3: TGTGCCAGTAGTTTTGACCCTCGACAGGGGAATTACAATGAGCAGTTCTTC.

The J gene is TRBJ2-5, the V gene TRBV10-3; possible D gene TRBD1, 6 bases. V shed 7 bases and J shed 3 bases, with 15 bases lying between them. The CDR3 runs 14 residues. Germline V gives CDR1 ENHRY, CDR2 SYGVKD. CDR3 sequence: CAINGGRGKETQYF. CDR3 sequence (DNA): TGTGCCATCAACGGAGGCAGGGGCAAAGAGACCCAGTACTTC.

The J gene is TRBJ1-4, the V gene TRBV28, with D hard to call. V was shortened by 8 bases and J by 5 bases, with 12 bases between the two germline ends. CDR1 is MDHEN and CDR2 is SYDVKM in the germline V gene. This CDR3 has 13 residues. CDR3 protein: CASYSSWNEKLFF. The CDR3 DNA reads as TGTGCCAGCTACAGTAGTTGGAATGAAAAACTGTTTTTT.

The CDR3 is CASSSLVSDTQYF. The CDR3 nucleotides are TGCGCCAGCAGCTCACTAGTTTCAGATACGCAGTATTTT. The genes are TRBV5-1 and TRBJ2-3; tentative D call: TRBD2 (5 bases). The V gene's germline CDR1 is SGHRS and CDR2 YFSETQ. The CDR3 extends over 13 amino acids. Deletions cut 3 bases from V and 4 bases from J, with 9 bases between.

The table lists this clone with a count of one. The rearrangement joins TRBV12-3 or TRBV12-4 to TRBJ1-2, with a weak D call TRBD1 (5 bases). The CDR3 runs 13 residues. V was cut by 6 bases and J by 5 bases, with 13 bases left in between. CDR3 nucleotides: TGTGCCAGCAGCCTGACCGAGGGGTATGGCTACACCTTC. It specifies CASSLTEGYGYTF.

The sample holds a few counts of this clone. The chain is built from TRBV4-1 and TRBJ2-6, with no clear D. The ends were cut back, 2 bases at V and 4 bases at J, with 15 bases in the middle. The germline gives CDR1 MGHRA, CDR2 YSYEKL. The CDR3 extends over 17 amino acids. The DNA of the CDR3 is TGCGCCAGCAGCCAAATGGGATCCACATCGGGGGCCAACGTCCTGACTTTC. Protein sequence: CASSQMGSTSGANVLTF.

The chain combines TRBV2 with TRBJ2-7, with TRBD2 matching over 7 bases. V dropped 7 bases and J dropped 6; count of bases not matched to a gene: 9. This CDR3 is built from 13 residues. From germline, CDR1 is SNHLY and CDR2 FYNNEI. This CDR3 is CASTGQGLFEQYF. For the CDR3, the DNA is TGTGCCAGCACTGGGCAGGGACTATTCGAGCAGTACTTC.